The rows below give T cell receptor beta chains drawn from one sample of a study of neurological immune-mediated disorders. TCRdb re-called the 5' RACE reads with MiXCR, one entry per CDR3 protein. Here the sample spans about 120,000 distinct CDR3 sequences, roughly 3.4% being singletons. Material for sequencing was PBMCs. The origin of the receptors is a woman aged 30 to 39 with multiple sclerosis. Both conserved end residues are part of each CDR3. Each record gives: V gene, clone size, D gene, J gene, CDR3 protein, CDR3 DNA. The D gene is left open where the match is weak. The size entry is marked missing in some rows and otherwise reads once, few, many or a size class.

>TRBV5-1|.|.|TRBJ1-1
CASSPREGLNTEAFF
TGCGCCAGCAGCCCGAGGGAGGGGCTCAACACTGAAGCTTTCTTT
>TRBV12-3/TRBV12-4|many|.|TRBJ2-5
CASSFGRRETQYF
TGTGCCAGCAGTTTCGGCAGGAGAGAGACCCAGTACTTC
>TRBV27|many|TRBD1|TRBJ2-2
CASSLWGRGLYTGELFF
TGTGCCAGCAGTTTGTGGGGCAGGGGGTTATACACCGGGGAGCTGTTTTTT
>TRBV29-1|many|TRBD1|TRBJ1-3
CSVQLGQGSGNTIYF
TGCAGCGTCCAGCTGGGACAGGGCTCTGGAAACACCATATATTTT
>TRBV3-1|many|TRBD1|TRBJ2-7
CASSLTQGARLKSYEQYF
TGTGCCAGCAGCCTCACACAGGGGGCGCGATTAAAATCCTACGAGCAGTACTTC
>TRBV7-2|many|TRBD1|TRBJ1-5
CASSRDRVEQPQHF
TGTGCCAGCAGCCGGGACAGGGTCGAACAGCCCCAGCATTTT
>TRBV29-1|.|.|TRBJ1-2
CSVEVTGTYGYTF
TGCAGCGTTGAAGTAACAGGAACTTATGGCTACACCTTC
>TRBV5-1|many|.|TRBJ1-6
CASSLEYSSGSPLHF
TGCGCCAGCAGCTTGGAATACAGCTCGGGTTCACCCCTCCACTTT
>TRBV29-1|few|.|TRBJ1-1
CSAVTGNTEAFF
TGCAGCGCCGTGACGGGGAACACTGAAGCTTTCTTT
>TRBV7-2|many|TRBD2|TRBJ2-1
CASSFRAAGGMGEQFF
TGTGCCAGCAGCTTCAGGGCCGCGGGAGGGATGGGTGAGCAGTTCTTC
>TRBV3-1|.|TRBD2|TRBJ2-7
CASSRLAGRPREQYF
TGTGCCAGCAGCCGGCTAGCGGGACGGCCGAGGGAGCAGTACTTC
>TRBV18|many|TRBD2|TRBJ2-1
CASSPRGASGTNEQFF
TGTGCCAGCTCACCAAGGGGGGCTAGCGGGACAAATGAGCAGTTCTTC
>TRBV27|few|.|TRBJ2-7
CASSSSRGPYEQYF
TGTGCCAGCAGTTCTTCCCGCGGCCCCTACGAGCAGTACTTC
>TRBV6-2/TRBV6-3|many|TRBD1|TRBJ1-1
CASSETGETEAFF
TGTGCCAGCAGTGAGACAGGGGAAACTGAAGCTTTCTTT
>TRBV5-6|many|TRBD1|TRBJ2-5
CASDRAGETQYF
TGTGCCAGCGACAGGGCCGGGGAGACCCAGTACTTC
>TRBV7-2|many|TRBD2|TRBJ2-2
CASSPSGTSGNTGELFF
TGTGCCAGCAGCCCCTCAGGGACTAGCGGGAACACCGGGGAGCTGTTTTTT
>TRBV6-1|.|.|TRBJ2-1
CASSDNAASYNEQFF
TGTGCCAGCAGTGATAACGCAGCTTCCTACAATGAGCAGTTCTTC
>TRBV20-1|many|.|TRBJ1-1
CSARDVARNVLGTEAFF
TGCAGTGCTAGAGATGTGGCCCGGAATGTGCTGGGCACTGAAGCTTTCTTT
>TRBV20-1|many|TRBD2|TRBJ2-1
CSAISTSGLGNEQFF
TGCAGTGCTATATCGACTAGCGGGTTGGGAAATGAGCAGTTCTTC
>TRBV29-1|many|.|TRBJ1-6
CSVGERANSPLHF
TGCAGCGTTGGGGAAAGGGCCAATTCACCCCTCCACTTT
>TRBV5-1|many|TRBD2|TRBJ2-1
CASSHELAGTNEQFF
TGCGCCAGCAGCCACGAACTAGCGGGGACTAATGAGCAGTTCTTC
>TRBV12-3/TRBV12-4|many|TRBD2|TRBJ2-3
CASRIAGSTDTQYF
TGTGCCAGCAGAATAGCGGGAAGCACAGATACGCAGTATTTT
>TRBV24-1|many|.|TRBJ2-3
CATSEGADTQYF
TGTGCCACCAGTGAGGGTGCCGATACGCAGTATTTT
>TRBV5-1|many|.|TRBJ2-5
CASSLALRDGETQYF
TGCGCCAGCAGCTTGGCGCTGAGGGATGGGGAGACCCAGTACTTC
>TRBV6-2/TRBV6-3|.|.|TRBJ2-7
CASREDYLPYYEQYF
TGTGCCAGCAGAGAGGACTACCTTCCTTACTACGAGCAGTACTTC
>TRBV20-1|many|TRBD1|TRBJ1-5
CSASAGTGLNQPQHF
TGCAGTGCTAGTGCCGGGACAGGGTTGAACCAGCCCCAGCATTTT
>TRBV19|once|.|TRBJ1-1
CARAQVLNTEAFF
TGTGCCAGGGCTCAGGTCCTGAACACTGAAGCTTTCTTT
>TRBV5-1|many|.|TRBJ1-1
CASSLIQNGVNTEAFF
TGCGCCAGCAGCTTGATTCAGAACGGGGTGAACACTGAAGCTTTCTTT
>TRBV5-1|many|TRBD1|TRBJ2-6
CASSPGQGWSGANVLTF
TGCGCCAGCAGCCCCGGACAGGGTTGGTCTGGGGCCAACGTCCTGACTTTC
>TRBV6-5|many|TRBD1|TRBJ2-3
CASSYSRTGGTDTQYF
TGTGCCAGCAGTTACTCGAGGACAGGGGGCACAGATACGCAGTATTTT
>TRBV4-1|many|.|TRBJ1-1
CASSQDGPEAFF
TGCGCCAGCAGCCAAGATGGGCCAGAAGCTTTCTTT
>TRBV7-8|many|TRBD2|TRBJ2-1
CASSLYGTSGLYNEQFF
TGTGCCAGCAGCTTATACGGTACTAGCGGCCTTTACAATGAGCAGTTCTTC
>TRBV6-6|many|.|TRBJ2-1
CASSSGLFSYNEQFF
TGTGCCAGCAGTTCGGGACTTTTCTCCTACAATGAGCAGTTCTTC
>TRBV6-5|many|.|TRBJ1-2
CASSYVGASYGYTF
TGTGCCAGCAGTTACGTAGGGGCGAGCTATGGCTACACCTTC
>TRBV6-2/TRBV6-3|.|.|TRBJ2-7
CASSYSVAQYF
TGTGCCAGCAGTTATTCAGTAGCGCAGTACTTC
>TRBV10-3|many|TRBD2|TRBJ2-5
CAISAQGGETQYF
TGTGCCATCAGTGCCCAGGGAGGGGAGACCCAGTACTTC
>TRBV12-3/TRBV12-4|many|.|TRBJ1-5
CASSYGGFGPQHF
TGTGCCAGCAGTTACGGGGGGTTCGGACCCCAGCATTTT
>TRBV7-7|.|.|TRBJ1-1
CASSIDSYTEAFF
TGTGCCAGCAGCATCGACAGTTACACTGAAGCTTTCTTT
>TRBV4-1|many|.|TRBJ1-4
CASSQDDFAEEKLFF
TGCGCCAGCAGCCAAGATGATTTCGCAGAGGAAAAACTGTTTTTT
>TRBV5-6|few|.|TRBJ2-7
CASSALAKRSYEQYF
TGTGCCAGCAGCGCCCTAGCGAAGAGGTCCTACGAGCAGTACTTC
>TRBV20-1|many|TRBD2|TRBJ2-7
CSARRGGDFYEQYF
TGCAGTGCTAGGCGGGGGGGGGATTTCTACGAGCAGTACTTC
>TRBV7-9|many|.|TRBJ2-1
CASSARGSSYNEQFF
TGTGCCAGCAGCGCTCGGGGGAGCTCCTACAATGAGCAGTTCTTC
>TRBV20-1|many|.|TRBJ1-3
CSARRRTRNSGNTIYF
TGCAGTGCTAGACGCAGGACAAGAAACTCTGGAAACACCATATATTTT
>TRBV24-1|many|.|TRBJ2-1
CATSDPHNEQFF
TGTGCCACCAGTGACCCTCACAATGAGCAGTTCTTC
>TRBV6-5|many|TRBD1|TRBJ2-7
CASSRVGTGDGEQYF
TGTGCCAGCAGCAGAGTAGGGACAGGGGACGGCGAGCAGTACTTC
>TRBV6-2/TRBV6-3|few|.|TRBJ2-1
CASSYSKVEGNYNEQFF
TGTGCCAGCAGTTACTCGAAGGTCGAGGGGAACTACAATGAGCAGTTCTTC
>TRBV7-9|.|.|TRBJ2-7
CASSLGEYEQYF
TGTGCCAGCAGTTTGGGGGAATACGAGCAGTACTTC
>TRBV5-1|many|TRBD1|TRBJ1-1
CASSWDHRGVNTEAFF
TGCGCCAGCAGCTGGGACCACAGGGGAGTGAACACTGAAGCTTTCTTT
>TRBV5-1|many|.|TRBJ1-1
CASSWRGDTEAFF
TGCGCCAGCAGCTGGAGGGGGGACACTGAAGCTTTCTTT
>TRBV5-1|many|.|TRBJ1-2
CASSLSTDFTNYGYTF
TGCGCCAGCAGCTTGAGTACAGACTTTACTAACTATGGCTACACCTTC
>TRBV5-1|few|.|TRBJ2-5
CASLRQKETQYF
TGCGCCAGCCTAAGACAGAAAGAGACCCAGTACTTC
>TRBV13|many|TRBD1|TRBJ2-2
CASSPRRQGLGAGELFF
TGTGCCAGCAGCCCCCGACGACAGGGGCTCGGTGCCGGGGAGCTGTTTTTT
>TRBV7-8|many|.|TRBJ1-1
CASSPRPGTWEGAFF
TGTGCCAGCAGCCCCAGGCCTGGGACATGGGAGGGAGCTTTCTTT
>TRBV7-8|many|TRBD1|TRBJ2-1
CASSFPRSQGISNNEQFF
TGTGCCAGCAGCTTCCCCCGGTCACAGGGGATTAGCAACAATGAGCAGTTCTTC